This TCR beta chain was found in a study of cytomegalovirus exposure and HLA in healthy donors. Study observations and caveats: Reports indicate that TCR beta sequences accurately predicted the HLA-A and HLA-B alleles of most subjects. Some TCR beta chains (roughly 160 of them) were listed as cytomegalovirus-associated.

This CDR3 region has 15 residues. Germline V gene data show CDR1 as SGHRS and CDR2 as YFSETQ. Germline trimming cut 0 bases from V and 4 bases from J; bases unmatched to any gene: 6. It was with 60 Vbeta and 13 Jbeta primers that the PCR ran. TCRdb keeps only in-frame clones here, not all; method: immunoSEQ multiplex PCR. This sample contains 150,000 to 200,000 clones. In regard to this clone: Antigen unknown.

This chain uses TRBV5-1 with TRBJ2-7, with 8 nucleotides matching TRBD1. The receptor comes from a boy younger than 18 in good health and CMV-seronegative. The sample consisted of PBMCs. CDR3 nucleotide sequence: TGCGCCAGCAGCTTGGCCCTTAACAGGGGGTACGAGCAGTACTTC. Translated: CASSLALNRGYEQYF.